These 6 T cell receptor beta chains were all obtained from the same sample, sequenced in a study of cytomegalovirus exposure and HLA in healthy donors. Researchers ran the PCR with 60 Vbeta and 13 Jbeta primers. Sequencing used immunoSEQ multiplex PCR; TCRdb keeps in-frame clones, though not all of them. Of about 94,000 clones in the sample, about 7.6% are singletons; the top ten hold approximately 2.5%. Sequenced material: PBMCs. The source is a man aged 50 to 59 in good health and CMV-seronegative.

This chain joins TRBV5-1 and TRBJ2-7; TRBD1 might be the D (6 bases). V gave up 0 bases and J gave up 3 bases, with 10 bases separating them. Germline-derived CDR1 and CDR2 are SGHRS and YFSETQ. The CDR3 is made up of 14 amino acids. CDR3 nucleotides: TGCGCCAGCAGCTTGGGCGCAGGGGACTACGAGCAGTACTTC. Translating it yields CASSLGAGDYEQYF.

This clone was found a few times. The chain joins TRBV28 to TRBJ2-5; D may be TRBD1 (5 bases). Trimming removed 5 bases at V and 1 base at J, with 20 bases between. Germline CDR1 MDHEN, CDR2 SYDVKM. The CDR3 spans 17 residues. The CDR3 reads CASSHFRGYLGQETQYF. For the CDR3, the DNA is TGTGCCAGCAGTCACTTTAGGGGCTACCTTGGCCAAGAGACCCAGTACTTC.

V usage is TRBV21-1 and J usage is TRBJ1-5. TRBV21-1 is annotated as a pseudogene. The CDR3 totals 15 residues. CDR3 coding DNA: TGTGCCAGCAGCAAAAGGAGAAATAGCAATCAGCCCCAGCATTTT. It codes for CASSKRRNSNQPQHF.

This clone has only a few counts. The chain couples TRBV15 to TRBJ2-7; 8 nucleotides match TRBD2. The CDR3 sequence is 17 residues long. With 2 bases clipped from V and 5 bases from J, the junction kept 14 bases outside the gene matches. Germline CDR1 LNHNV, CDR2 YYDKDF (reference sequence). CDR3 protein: CATSRPLLSGTTHEQYF. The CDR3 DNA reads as TGTGCCACCAGCAGACCCCTTCTTAGCGGGACAACCCACGAGCAGTACTTC.

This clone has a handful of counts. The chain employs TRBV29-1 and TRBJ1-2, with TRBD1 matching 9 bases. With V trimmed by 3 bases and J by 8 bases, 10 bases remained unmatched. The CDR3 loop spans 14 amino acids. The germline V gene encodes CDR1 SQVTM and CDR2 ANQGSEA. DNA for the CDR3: TGCAGCGTTGATCCAAGGGACAGGGAAGACGGCTACACCTTC. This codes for CSVDPRDREDGYTF.

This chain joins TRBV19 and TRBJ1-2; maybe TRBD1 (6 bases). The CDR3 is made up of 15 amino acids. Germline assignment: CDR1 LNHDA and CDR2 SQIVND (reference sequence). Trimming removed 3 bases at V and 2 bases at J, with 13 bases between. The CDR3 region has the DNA TGTGCCAGTAGTATTGGACAGTATCTAAACTATGGCTACACCTTC. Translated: CASSIGQYLNYGYTF.